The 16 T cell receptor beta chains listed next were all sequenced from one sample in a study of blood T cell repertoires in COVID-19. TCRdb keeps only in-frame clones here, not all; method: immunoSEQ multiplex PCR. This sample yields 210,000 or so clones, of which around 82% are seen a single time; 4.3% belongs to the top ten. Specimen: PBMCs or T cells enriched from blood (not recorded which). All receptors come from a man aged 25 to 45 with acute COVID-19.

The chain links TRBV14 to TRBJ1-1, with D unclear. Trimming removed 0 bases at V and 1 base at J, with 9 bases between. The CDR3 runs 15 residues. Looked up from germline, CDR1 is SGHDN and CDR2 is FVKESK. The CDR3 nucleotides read TGTGCCAGCAGCCAAGACAGGTTCGCGAACACTGAAGCTTTCTTT. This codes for CASSQDRFANTEAFF.

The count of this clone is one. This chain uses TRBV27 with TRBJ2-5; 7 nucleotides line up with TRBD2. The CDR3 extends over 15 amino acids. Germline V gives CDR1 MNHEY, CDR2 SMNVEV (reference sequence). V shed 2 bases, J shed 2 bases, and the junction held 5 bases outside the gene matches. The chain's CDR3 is CASSLMGTKQETQYF. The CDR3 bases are TGTGCCAGCAGTTTAATGGGGACTAAGCAAGAGACCCAGTACTTC.

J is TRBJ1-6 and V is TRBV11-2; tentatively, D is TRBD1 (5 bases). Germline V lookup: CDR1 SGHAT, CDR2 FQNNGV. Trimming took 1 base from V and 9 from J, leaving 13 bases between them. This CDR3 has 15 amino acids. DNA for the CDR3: TGTGCCAGCAGCTTAGGGCAGGGTTGGGGTTCACCCCTCCACTTT. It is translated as CASSLGQGWGSPLHF. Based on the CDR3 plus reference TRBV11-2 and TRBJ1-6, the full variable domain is EAGVAQSPRYKIIEKRQSVAFWCNPISGHATLYWYQQILGQGPKLLIQFQNNGVVDDSQLPKDRFSAERLKGVDSTLKIQPAKLEDSAVYLCASSLGQGWGSPLHFGNGTRLTVT.

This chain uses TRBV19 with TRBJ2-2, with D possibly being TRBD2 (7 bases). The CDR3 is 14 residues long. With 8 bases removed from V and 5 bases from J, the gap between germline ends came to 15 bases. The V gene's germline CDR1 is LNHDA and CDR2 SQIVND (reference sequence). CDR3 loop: CASGRGGTTGELFF. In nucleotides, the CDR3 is TGTGCCAGTGGGCGGGGAGGGACAACCGGGGAGCTGTTTTTT.

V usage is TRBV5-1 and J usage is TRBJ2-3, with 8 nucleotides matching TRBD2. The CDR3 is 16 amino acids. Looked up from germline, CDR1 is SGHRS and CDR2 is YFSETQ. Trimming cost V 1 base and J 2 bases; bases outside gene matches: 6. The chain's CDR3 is CASSLHGGVDTDTQYF. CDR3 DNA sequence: TGCGCCAGCAGCTTGCACGGGGGGGTAGACACAGATACGCAGTATTTT.

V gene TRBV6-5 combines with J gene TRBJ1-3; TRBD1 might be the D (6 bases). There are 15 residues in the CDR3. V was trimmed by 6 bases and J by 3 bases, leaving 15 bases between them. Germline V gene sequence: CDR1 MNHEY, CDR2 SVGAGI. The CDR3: CASRPRDMGGNTIYF. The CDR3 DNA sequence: TGTGCCAGCAGACCCAGGGACATGGGTGGAAACACCATATATTTT.

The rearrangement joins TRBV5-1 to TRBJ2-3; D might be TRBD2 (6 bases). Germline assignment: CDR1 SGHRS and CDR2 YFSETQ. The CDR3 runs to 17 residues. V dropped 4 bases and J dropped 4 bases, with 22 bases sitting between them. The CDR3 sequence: CASSPDIRGGMADTQYF. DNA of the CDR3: TGCGCCAGCAGCCCCGACATCCGAGGAGGGATGGCAGATACGCAGTATTTT.

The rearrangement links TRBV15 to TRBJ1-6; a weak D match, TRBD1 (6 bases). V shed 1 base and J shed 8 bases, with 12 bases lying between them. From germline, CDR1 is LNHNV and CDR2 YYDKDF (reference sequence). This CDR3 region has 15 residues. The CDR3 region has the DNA TGTGCCACCAGCAGAGGGGACACCGGGTATTCACCCCTCCACTTT. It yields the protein CATSRGDTGYSPLHF.

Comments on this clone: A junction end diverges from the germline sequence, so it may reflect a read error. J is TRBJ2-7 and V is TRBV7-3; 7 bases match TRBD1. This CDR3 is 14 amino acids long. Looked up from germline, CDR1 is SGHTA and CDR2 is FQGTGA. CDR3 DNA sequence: TGTGCCAGCAGCTCCGGGACAGCCTCCTCCGAGCAGTACTTC. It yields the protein CASSSGTASSEQYF.

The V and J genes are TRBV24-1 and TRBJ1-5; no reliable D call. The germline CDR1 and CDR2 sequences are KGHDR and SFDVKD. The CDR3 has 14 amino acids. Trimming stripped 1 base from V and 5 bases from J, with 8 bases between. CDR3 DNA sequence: TGTGCCACCAGTGATTTCGGAGTAGATCAGCCCCAGCATTTT. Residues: CATSDFGVDQPQHF.

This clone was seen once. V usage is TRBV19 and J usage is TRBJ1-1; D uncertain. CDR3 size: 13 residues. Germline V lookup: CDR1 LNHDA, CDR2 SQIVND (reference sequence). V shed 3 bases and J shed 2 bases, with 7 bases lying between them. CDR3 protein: CASSITFNTEAFF. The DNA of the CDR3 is TGTGCCAGTAGTATCACATTTAACACTGAAGCTTTCTTT. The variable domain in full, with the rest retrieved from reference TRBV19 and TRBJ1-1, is DGGITQSPKYLFRKEGQNVTLSCEQNLNHDAMYWYRQDPGQGLRLIYYSQIVNDFQKGDIAEGYSVSREKKESFPLTVTSAQKNPTAFYLCASSITFNTEAFFGQGTRLTVV.

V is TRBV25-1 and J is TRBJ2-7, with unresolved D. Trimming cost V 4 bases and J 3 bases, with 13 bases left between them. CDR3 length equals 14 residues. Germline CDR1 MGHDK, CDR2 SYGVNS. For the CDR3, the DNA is TGTGCCAGCAGTGCGGCCGGCGGTAACTACGAGCAGTACTTC. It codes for CASSAAGGNYEQYF.

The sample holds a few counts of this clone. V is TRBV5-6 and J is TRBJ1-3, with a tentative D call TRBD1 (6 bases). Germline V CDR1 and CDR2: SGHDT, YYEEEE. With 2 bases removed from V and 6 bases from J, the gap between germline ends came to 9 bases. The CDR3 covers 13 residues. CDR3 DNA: TGTGCCAGCAGCTTACAGGGTGAAAACACCATATATTTT. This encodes CASSLQGENTIYF.

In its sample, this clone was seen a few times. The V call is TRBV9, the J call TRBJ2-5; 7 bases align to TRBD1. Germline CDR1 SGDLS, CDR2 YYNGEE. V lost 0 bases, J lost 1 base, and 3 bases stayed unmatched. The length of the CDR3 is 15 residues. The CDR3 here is CASSVVGTAQETQYF. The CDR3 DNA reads TGTGCCAGCAGCGTAGTAGGGACAGCCCAAGAGACCCAGTACTTC.

CDR3 in amino acids: CASSQEGPSSPLHF. The CDR3 DNA reads as TGTGCCAGCAGCCAAGAGGGGCCTTCCTCACCCCTCCACTTT. The chain links TRBV3-1 (or the pseudogene TRBV3-2) to TRBJ1-6; maybe TRBD1 (5 bases). This CDR3 spans 14 amino acids. Germline V lookup: CDR1 LGHDT, CDR2 YNNKEL (reference sequence). Trimming shortened V by 0 bases and J by 10 bases, and 10 bases separated the two germline ends.

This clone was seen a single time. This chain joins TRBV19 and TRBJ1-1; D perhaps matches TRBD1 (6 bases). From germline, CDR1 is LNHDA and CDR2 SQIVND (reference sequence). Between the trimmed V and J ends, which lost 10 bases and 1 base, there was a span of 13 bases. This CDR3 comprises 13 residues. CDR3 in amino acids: CATRDTSNTEAFF. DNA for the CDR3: TGTGCCACCCGGGACACCTCGAACACTGAAGCTTTCTTT.